This T cell receptor beta chain was documented in a study of T cell clusters in autoimmune cytopenias. Multiplex touch-down PCR amplified TRB using TRB-A and TRB-B pools in one tube. TCRdb reprocessed the multiplex PCR reads and keeps a single row for each CDR3 protein, giving no DNA. The sample holds about 4,200 distinct CDR3 sequences. The germline V gene has CDR1 SQVTM and CDR2 ANQGSEA. This CDR3 has 13 residues. Tens of thousands of genome equivalents of blood DNA were amplified for TRB. These same data were also listed under a study on T cell repertoires in aging, cancer and after chemotherapy.

The receptor was derived from a human donor in good health. The chain is built from TRBV29-1 and TRBJ2-3; TCRdb returns TRBD1, unconfirmable since there is no DNA. Source material: peripheral blood. The CDR3 spells CSGLGQGADTQYF.